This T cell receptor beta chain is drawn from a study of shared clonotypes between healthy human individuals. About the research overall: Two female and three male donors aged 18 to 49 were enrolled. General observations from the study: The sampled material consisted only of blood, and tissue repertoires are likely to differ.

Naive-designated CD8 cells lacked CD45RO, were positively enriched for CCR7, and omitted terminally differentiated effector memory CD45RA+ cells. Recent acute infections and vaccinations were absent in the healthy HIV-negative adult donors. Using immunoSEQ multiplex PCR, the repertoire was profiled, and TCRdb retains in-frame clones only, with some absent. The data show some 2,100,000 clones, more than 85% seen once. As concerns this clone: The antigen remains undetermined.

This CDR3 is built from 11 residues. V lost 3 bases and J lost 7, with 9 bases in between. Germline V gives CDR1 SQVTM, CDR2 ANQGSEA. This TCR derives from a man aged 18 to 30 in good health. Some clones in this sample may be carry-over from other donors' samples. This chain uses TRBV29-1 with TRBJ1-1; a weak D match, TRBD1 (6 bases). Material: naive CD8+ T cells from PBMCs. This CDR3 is CSVDRGFEAFF. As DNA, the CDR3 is TGCAGCGTTGACAGGGGCTTTGAAGCTTTCTTT.